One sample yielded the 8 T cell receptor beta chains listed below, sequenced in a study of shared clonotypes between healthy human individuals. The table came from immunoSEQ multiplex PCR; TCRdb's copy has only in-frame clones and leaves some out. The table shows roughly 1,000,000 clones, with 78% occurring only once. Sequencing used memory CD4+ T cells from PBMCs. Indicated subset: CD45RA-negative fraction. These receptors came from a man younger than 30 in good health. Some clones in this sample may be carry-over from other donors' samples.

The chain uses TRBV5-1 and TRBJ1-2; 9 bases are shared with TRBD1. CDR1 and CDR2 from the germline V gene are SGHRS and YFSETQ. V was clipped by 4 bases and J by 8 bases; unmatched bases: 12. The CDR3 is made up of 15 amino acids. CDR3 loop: CASSGGQGPVLGYTF. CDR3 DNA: TGCGCCAGCAGCGGGGGACAGGGCCCAGTCTTAGGCTACACCTTC.

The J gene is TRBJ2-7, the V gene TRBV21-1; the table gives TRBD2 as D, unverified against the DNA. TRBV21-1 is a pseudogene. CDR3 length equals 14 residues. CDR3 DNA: TGTGCCAGCAGCATCCGGGAGGGGGCGTGGGAGCAGTACTTC. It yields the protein CASSIREGAWEQYF.

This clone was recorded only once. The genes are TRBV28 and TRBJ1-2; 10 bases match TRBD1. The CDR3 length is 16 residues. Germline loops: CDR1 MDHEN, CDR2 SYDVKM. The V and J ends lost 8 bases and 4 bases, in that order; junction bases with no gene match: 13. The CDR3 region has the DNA TGTGCCAGCTATGACCGACAGGGGGCCCGCGGCTATGGCTACACCTTC. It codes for CASYDRQGARGYGYTF.

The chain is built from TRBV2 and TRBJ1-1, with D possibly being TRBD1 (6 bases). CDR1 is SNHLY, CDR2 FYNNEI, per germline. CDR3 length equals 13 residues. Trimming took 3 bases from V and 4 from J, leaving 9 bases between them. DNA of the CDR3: TGTGCCAGCAGTGAGTACAGGGCCACTGAAGCTTTCTTT. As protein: CASSEYRATEAFF.

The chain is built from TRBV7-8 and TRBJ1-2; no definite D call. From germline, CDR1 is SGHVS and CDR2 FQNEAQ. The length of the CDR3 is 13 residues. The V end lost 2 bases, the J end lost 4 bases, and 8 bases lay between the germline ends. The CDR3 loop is CASSLRFSYGYTF. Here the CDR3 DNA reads TGTGCCAGCAGCTTACGATTCAGCTATGGCTACACCTTC.

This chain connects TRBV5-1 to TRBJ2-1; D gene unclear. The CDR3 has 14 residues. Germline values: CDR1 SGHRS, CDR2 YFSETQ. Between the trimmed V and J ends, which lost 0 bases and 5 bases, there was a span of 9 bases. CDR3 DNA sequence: TGCGCCAGCAGCTTGGGCCCTCCTAACAATGAGCAGTTCTTC. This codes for CASSLGPPNNEQFF.

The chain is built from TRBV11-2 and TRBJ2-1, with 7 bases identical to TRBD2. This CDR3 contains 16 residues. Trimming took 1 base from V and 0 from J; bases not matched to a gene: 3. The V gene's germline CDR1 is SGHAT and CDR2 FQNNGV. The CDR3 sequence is CASSLGVAGSYNEQFF. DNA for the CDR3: TGTGCCAGCAGCTTAGGTGTAGCGGGCTCCTACAATGAGCAGTTCTTC. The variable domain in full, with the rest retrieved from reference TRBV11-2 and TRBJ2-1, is EAGVAQSPRYKIIEKRQSVAFWCNPISGHATLYWYQQILGQGPKLLIQFQNNGVVDDSQLPKDRFSAERLKGVDSTLKIQPAKLEDSAVYLCASSLGVAGSYNEQFFGPGTRLTVL.

The DNA of the CDR3 is TGCGCCAGCAGCTTCTCGGGGACCACCTACGAGCAGTACTTC. This translates into CASSFSGTTYEQYF. The chain is built from TRBV5-1 and TRBJ2-5; either TRBD1 or TRBD2 may fit D (5 bases each). The J call may be wrong; the DNA end is better matched by TRBJ2-7. The CDR3 totals 14 residues. Germline CDR1 SGHRS, CDR2 YFSETQ.